This is a list of T cell receptor beta chains from one sample in a study of T cells in Graves' hyperthyroidism and ophthalmopathy. TCRdb reprocessed the multiplex PCR reads via MiXCR and lists one record per CDR3 protein. The sample contains fewer than 250,000 distinct CDR3 sequences, roughly 17% of which appear only once. Sequencing was done on a sample of blood. Every receptor here comes from a young woman with Graves' ophthalmopathy. The CDR3 runs from the conserved cysteine through the conserved F or W. A D gene is named only where the DNA matches it firmly. For some rows the clone size is stated as once, few or many, or as a class when expanded; others skip it.

j_call,d_call,v_call,clone_size,cdr3_nt,cdr3_aa
TRBJ2-7,.,TRBV6-2/TRBV6-3,many,TGTGCCAGCGCCCAGACCGCCCCCTACGAGCAGTACTTC,CASAQTAPYEQYF
TRBJ1-5,.,TRBV30,many,TGTGCCTGGAGTGCGGACAGTTTCAATCAGCCCCAGCATTTT,CAWSADSFNQPQHF
TRBJ1-2,.,TRBV20-1,many,TGCAGTGCTAGAGATCGGTACGGGAGTAGCTACACCTTC,CSARDRYGSSYTF
TRBJ2-3,.,TRBV6-2/TRBV6-3,many,TGTGCCAGCAGTTCGGACGGAAGCACAGATACGCAGTATTTT,CASSSDGSTDTQYF
TRBJ2-1,.,TRBV5-1,many,TGCGCCAGCAGCTTTCAGGGTGAGCAGTTCTTC,CASSFQGEQFF
TRBJ2-1,.,TRBV5-1,many,TGCGCCAGCAGCTTGGCCGGGGCGAGCTCCTACAATGAGCAGTTCTTC,CASSLAGASSYNEQFF
TRBJ2-7,.,TRBV19,many,TGTGCCAGTAGTGTGACAGATTTCTACGAGCAGTACTTC,CASSVTDFYEQYF
TRBJ2-7,TRBD1,TRBV20-1,many,TGCAGTGCTAGAGAGGACAGGAAGCCCTACGAGCAGTACTTC,CSAREDRKPYEQYF
TRBJ2-2,.,TRBV20-1,many,TGCAGTGCTAGCCGGCCGAACACCGGGGAGCTGTTTTTT,CSASRPNTGELFF
TRBJ1-1,.,TRBV7-3,.,TGTGCCAGCAACTTAACGAACAGTCGGGGTGGGACTGAAGCTTTCTTT,CASNLTNSRGGTEAFF
TRBJ2-3,TRBD2,TRBV6-1,many,TGTGCCAGCAAAAGGGGGACTAGCGGAGCAGATACGCAGTATTTT,CASKRGTSGADTQYF
TRBJ2-7,TRBD2,TRBV6-1,.,TGTGCCAGCATCGATCCGGGACTAACCTACGAGCAGTACTTC,CASIDPGLTYEQYF
TRBJ2-6,TRBD2,TRBV6-1,.,TGTGCCAGCAGACGAAGACTAGCGGGAGGATCTGGGGCCAACGTCCTGACTTTC,CASRRRLAGGSGANVLTF
TRBJ1-5,TRBD1,TRBV28,many,TGTGCCAGCAGTATCCCCTTACCCGGGACAGGGGGAAGTCGGCAGCCCCAGCATTTT,CASSIPLPGTGGSRQPQHF
TRBJ1-2,.,TRBV6-2/TRBV6-3,few,TGTGCCAGCAGTAACCCCGGGAGGCTCTCTAACTATGGCTACACCTTC,CASSNPGRLSNYGYTF
TRBJ2-1,TRBD2,TRBV6-2/TRBV6-3,.,TGTGCCAGCACCAGGGAGGGTCGCGGCTACAATGAGCAGTTCTTC,CASTREGRGYNEQFF
TRBJ1-3,.,TRBV28,many,TGTGCCAGCAGTCCCCCCGTCTCGGGTGGAAACACCATATATTTT,CASSPPVSGGNTIYF
TRBJ2-2,.,TRBV4-2,few,TGTGCCAGCAGCCTAGAATGGGGAGCGACGCGGGCTTGGCTGTTTTTT,CASSLEWGATRAWLFF
TRBJ1-2,.,TRBV29-1,many,TGCAGCGTTGAAGATTCTCTGCAGCCCTATGGCTACACCTTC,CSVEDSLQPYGYTF
TRBJ2-7,.,TRBV18,few,TGTGCCAGCTCACCCACAACAGGGTTCCCCCTCTACGAGCAGTACTTC,CASSPTTGFPLYEQYF
TRBJ1-1,.,TRBV2,.,TGTGCCAGCAGCTTGGTGGTCTCGAACACTGAAGCTTTCTTT,CASSLVVSNTEAFF
TRBJ2-7,TRBD2,TRBV11-2,.,TGTGCCAGCAGCTCCATCAAAGGAGTTAGCGGGACCTACCTGGTGGAGCAGTACTTC,CASSSIKGVSGTYLVEQYF
TRBJ2-4,TRBD1,TRBV20-1,many,TGCAGTGCTGGGGGTAGGGGGCATGGCATTCAGTACTTC,CSAGGRGHGIQYF
TRBJ2-1,.,TRBV24-1,many,TGTGCCACCAGTGATTTGCAAGGCGAAGAGTATGAGCAGTTCTTC,CATSDLQGEEYEQFF
TRBJ1-3,.,TRBV9,many,TGTGCCAGCAGCGTAGATCCGGGGAATACAGGAAACACCATATATTTT,CASSVDPGNTGNTIYF
TRBJ1-2,TRBD1,TRBV28,many,TGTGCCAGCAGGGGAACAGGGGGCCCCTATGGCTACACCTTC,CASRGTGGPYGYTF
TRBJ1-1,.,TRBV2,many,TGTGCCAGCAGTGCGGGGGAGGGCACTGAAGCTTTCTTT,CASSAGEGTEAFF
TRBJ1-4,TRBD1,TRBV11-2,many,TGTGCCAGCAGCCGTTCCTACAGGGGGGAAAAACTGTTTTTT,CASSRSYRGEKLFF